In its sample, the clone carrying this T cell receptor beta chain was seen a few times. Its cognate antigen is unknown. Clones were sequenced by immunoSEQ multiplex PCR, and TCRdb holds only the in-frame ones, with some missing. The repertoire has hundreds of thousands of clones, more than 65% of them found once; the top ten carry roughly 6.3%. The data belong to a study of cytotoxic CD8 clonotypes in ibrutinib-treated CLL. As for the study in general: Response was recorded as partial in approximately 24 patients and complete in 2; at median about 6 years, approximately 15 remained remitted and some 12 had progressed. Among the samples, the mean was roughly 260,000 productive templates and approximately 94,000 productive rearrangements. The taking of response samples occurred after a median about 13 months of treatment, with a range of 6 to 36.

Study-wide findings and caveats: A rise in clonality was seen at ibrutinib response, and a fall back toward baseline was seen at progression.

Germline values: CDR1 SGHRS, CDR2 YFSETQ. The CDR3 contains 17 residues. The V and J ends lost 0 bases and 3 bases respectively, with 15 bases between them. The receptor was derived from a human donor with chronic lymphocytic leukemia. This specimen consisted of PBMCs, obtained before ibrutinib treatment. This chain connects TRBV5-1 to TRBJ1-4, with a weak D call TRBD1 (6 bases). CDR3: CASSLAEGESANEKLFF. The CDR3 nucleotides are TGCGCCAGCAGCTTGGCCGAGGGGGAGTCGGCTAATGAAAAACTGTTTTTT.